The rows below give T cell receptor beta chains drawn from one sample of a study of blood T cells in healthy people across ages. In TCRdb, the 5' RACE reads were re-called with MiXCR into one record per CDR3 protein. The sample holds over a million distinct CDR3 sequences, approximately 63% seen once. The specimen was blood. The receptors were gathered from a man between 18 and 35 years old in good health. CDR3s include the opening cysteine and the closing phenylalanine or tryptophan. A D gene is named only where the DNA matches it firmly. Only part of the rows carry a size: once, few, many, or a class if the clone is expanded.

j_call,d_call,cdr3_length,v_call,clone_size,cdr3_nt,cdr3_aa
TRBJ2-3,NA,14,TRBV5-1,NA,TGCGCCAGCAGCTGGCAAGTTTCCACAGATACGCAGTATTTT,CASSWQVSTDTQYF
TRBJ2-3,TRBD2,15,TRBV25-1,NA,TGTGCCAGCAACCCGACTAGCCTGAGCACAGATACGCAGTATTTT,CASNPTSLSTDTQYF
TRBJ2-2,NA,14,TRBV4-1,NA,TGCGCCAGCAGCCAGGGAGTCGGGGCCGGGGAGCTGTTTTTT,CASSQGVGAGELFF
TRBJ1-2,NA,14,TRBV4-3,few,TGCGCCAGCAGCCAATTGCACGGAGGCTATGGCTACACCTTC,CASSQLHGGYGYTF
TRBJ1-2,NA,14,TRBV10-3,NA,TGTGCCATCACTAAGGGAGTTGGAAACTATGGCTACACCTTC,CAITKGVGNYGYTF
TRBJ2-5,TRBD1,13,TRBV27,NA,TGTGCCAGCAGGGACAGGGCCGAAGAGACCCAGTACTTC,CASRDRAEETQYF
TRBJ1-1,NA,14,TRBV13,few,TGTGCCAGCAGCTTGGATACAGGGAACACTGAAGCTTTCTTT,CASSLDTGNTEAFF
TRBJ1-2,NA,13,TRBV29-1,NA,TGCAGCGTAGCCGCCGCGGCCACCTATGGCCACACCTTC,CSVAAAATYGHTF
TRBJ1-6,NA,14,TRBV5-1,many,TGCGCCAGCAGCTTGGACGGCACGGGGTCACCCCTCCACTTT,CASSLDGTGSPLHF
TRBJ2-1,NA,19,TRBV11-2,NA,TGTGCCAGCAGCAACCCCCCACACCTTAAGGGGTCCTCCTACAATGAGCAGTTCTTC,CASSNPPHLKGSSYNEQFF
TRBJ1-4,NA,13,TRBV7-9,NA,TGTGCCAGTTACGTTGCAACTAATGAAAAACTGTTTTTT,CASYVATNEKLFF
TRBJ2-7,NA,16,TRBV27,few,TGTGCCAGCAGTTCCTTGACAAGGGGAAATATCTACGAGCAGTACTTC,CASSSLTRGNIYEQYF
TRBJ2-1,TRBD2,15,TRBV6-5,NA,TGTGCCAGCAGGTCTAGCGGGTACTCCTACAATGAGCAGTTCTTC,CASRSSGYSYNEQFF
TRBJ1-1,TRBD1,16,TRBV16,NA,TGTACCAGCAGCCAAGACAGGGGGCCCCGGACGGATGAAGCTTTCTTT,CTSSQDRGPRTDEAFF
TRBJ1-1,TRBD1,15,TRBV6-2/TRBV6-3,NA,TGTGCCAGCCGGGACAGGAGATTCATGAACACTGAAGCTTTCTTT,CASRDRRFMNTEAFF
TRBJ2-7,NA,16,TRBV15,NA,TGTGCCACCAGCAGAGAACGGCGGGTGGTTACCTACGAGCAGTACTTC,CATSRERRVVTYEQYF
TRBJ1-2,NA,13,TRBV6-2/TRBV6-3,NA,TGTGCCAGCAGCCACTCAATAAGCGGTGGCTACACCTTC,CASSHSISGGYTF
TRBJ2-1,TRBD2,18,TRBV7-8,NA,TGTGCCAGCAGCTTACGTGGGACTAGCGGGACACTTGGAGATGAGCAGTTCTTC,CASSLRGTSGTLGDEQFF
TRBJ2-7,TRBD1,14,TRBV7-8,NA,TGTGCCAGCAGCCAGGGACAGCCCTACTACGAGCAGTACTTC,CASSQGQPYYEQYF
TRBJ2-5,TRBD1,15,TRBV6-6,few,TGTGCCAGCAGCCAGGGGACAGGGAGGGAAGAGACCCAGTACTTC,CASSQGTGREETQYF
TRBJ2-7,NA,12,TRBV18,few,TGTGCCAGCTCACCTCGACCCTTCGAGCAGTACTTC,CASSPRPFEQYF
TRBJ2-1,NA,14,TRBV7-9,once,TGTGCCAGCATCCAGGGTACAGGGATGGATGAGCAGTTCTTC,CASIQGTGMDEQFF
TRBJ2-1,TRBD2,15,TRBV28,NA,TGTGCCAGCAGTTTAACCGGGAGGGGGAGGAATGAGCAGTTCTTC,CASSLTGRGRNEQFF
TRBJ2-5,NA,12,TRBV29-1,NA,TGCAGCGCGCTAGAAGGAGAAGAGACCCAGTACTTC,CSALEGEETQYF
TRBJ2-2,NA,16,TRBV6-6,NA,TGTGCCAGCAGTTACCCCAAACTGGGGACCACCGGGGAGCTGTTTTTT,CASSYPKLGTTGELFF
TRBJ1-6,NA,15,TRBV4-1,NA,TGCGCCAGCAGCTATCCTTGGGGAAATAATTCACCCCTCCACTTT,CASSYPWGNNSPLHF
TRBJ2-3,NA,13,TRBV29-1,NA,TGCAGCGTTGAAACACAGGGCACAGATACGCAGTATTTT,CSVETQGTDTQYF
TRBJ1-1,NA,14,TRBV4-1,NA,TGCGCCAGCAGCGACCTGATGGGGAACACTGAAGCTTTCTTT,CASSDLMGNTEAFF
TRBJ2-1,NA,14,TRBV9,NA,TGTGCCAGCAGCGTAGCTATAGAGGAAGGGGGAAGGTTCTTC,CASSVAIEEGGRFF
TRBJ2-4,TRBD1,17,TRBV7-9,NA,TGTGCCAGCAGCCCCGGGACAGGGGGGGAAATCAAAAACATTCAGTACTTC,CASSPGTGGEIKNIQYF
TRBJ2-1,TRBD2,17,TRBV20-1,once,TGCAGTGCTAGAGTGGCTAGCGGGGGGGGCATGGGCAATGAGCAGTTCTTC,CSARVASGGGMGNEQFF
TRBJ2-5,NA,17,TRBV3-1,once,TGTGCCAGCAGCCAAGGGACAGCGCGGCCTCCCTACAATGAGCAGTACTTC,CASSQGTARPPYNEQYF
TRBJ2-7,NA,14,TRBV2,few,TGTGCCAGCAGGGGATCGACTCCCCCCTACGAGCAGTACTTC,CASRGSTPPYEQYF
TRBJ2-7,TRBD1,13,TRBV20-1,NA,TGCAGTGCCCGGACAGGGGATCATTACGAGCAGTACTTC,CSARTGDHYEQYF
TRBJ2-7,NA,13,TRBV12-3/TRBV12-4,NA,TGTGCCAGCAGTTTACTACGCACCTACGAGCAGTACTTC,CASSLLRTYEQYF
TRBJ2-4,NA,13,TRBV20-1,NA,TGCAGTGCTAGGGGTGTCGGCCCAAACATTCAGTACTTC,CSARGVGPNIQYF
TRBJ2-3,TRBD2,14,TRBV10-3,few,TGTGCCATCAGCTCTAGCGGGAGGACAGATACGCAGTATTTT,CAISSSGRTDTQYF
TRBJ2-5,NA,15,TRBV7-9,NA,TGTGCCAGCAGCCCCCGCACAACAGGTCAAGAGACCCAGTACTTC,CASSPRTTGQETQYF
TRBJ1-1,NA,11,TRBV20-1,NA,TGCAGTGCCGAAGCGACAGTTGAAGCTTTCTTT,CSAEATVEAFF
TRBJ2-5,NA,13,TRBV20-1,few,TGCAGTGCTAGACTAGCCGGTACAGAGACCCAGTACTTC,CSARLAGTETQYF
TRBJ2-1,TRBD2,18,TRBV6-1,once,TGTGCCAGCAGGCCTTGGGCTAGCGGGAGGGCCTACGACAATGAGCAGTTCTTC,CASRPWASGRAYDNEQFF
TRBJ2-7,NA,16,TRBV15,NA,TGTGCCACCAGCAGAGACTACGGTTCGACGACCTACGAGCAGTACTTC,CATSRDYGSTTYEQYF
TRBJ2-7,NA,11,TRBV24-1,NA,TGTGCCACCAGTTCCCCGGGAAAACAGTACTTC,CATSSPGKQYF
TRBJ2-1,TRBD2,18,TRBV27,NA,TGTGCCAGCAGTCCCGCCCCGGGACTAGCGGCGAATTACAATGAGCAGTTCTTC,CASSPAPGLAANYNEQFF
TRBJ2-1,NA,16,TRBV4-1,NA,TGCGCCAGCAGCCAAGGGACCGGAACCTCCTACAATGAGCAGTTCTTC,CASSQGTGTSYNEQFF
TRBJ2-1,NA,15,TRBV4-2,NA,TGTGCCAGCAGCCAAGATTTTTTACGGGACAATGAGCAGTTCTTC,CASSQDFLRDNEQFF
TRBJ1-2,NA,12,TRBV30,few,TGTGCCTGGAGGGCGGGGATCTATGGATACACCTTC,CAWRAGIYGYTF
TRBJ2-5,NA,14,TRBV7-9,few,TGTGCCAGCAGCCTTGCGACACGGATGGAGACCCAGTACTTC,CASSLATRMETQYF
TRBJ2-5,NA,16,TRBV4-1,NA,TGCGCCAGCAGCCAAGAAATGCCTAGCAATAAAGAGACCCAGTACTTC,CASSQEMPSNKETQYF
TRBJ1-2,NA,14,TRBV7-2,few,TGTGCCAGCAGCCCGCGGACGGGGCAGGTCGGCTACACCTTC,CASSPRTGQVGYTF
TRBJ1-4,NA,14,TRBV7-8,NA,TGTGCCAGCAGCTTCCAGGGCCCCAATGAAAAGCTGTTTTTT,CASSFQGPNEKLFF